These 13 T cell receptor beta chains came from one sample sequenced in a study of T cells in Graves' hyperthyroidism and ophthalmopathy. From RNA transcripts, TCR beta CDR3 regions were amplified. Primed by the HTBI set, a first-round RT-PCR was run on the TCR CDR3. MiXCR, run by TCRdb on the multiplex PCR reads, gives a single entry per CDR3 protein. The sample contains under 300,000 distinct CDR3 sequences, roughly 15% of which appear only once. Sequencing input: blood. The receptors stem from a woman aged 40 to 50 with Graves' hyperthyroidism.

This clonotype was counted only a few times. The chain combines TRBV20-1 with TRBJ2-4, with 11 bases fitting TRBD1. V was clipped by 6 bases and J by 3 bases; unmatched bases: 7. The germline CDR1 and CDR2 sequences are DFQATT and SNEGSKA (reference sequence). This CDR3 has 15 residues. CDR3 residues: CSATPGQGGKNIQYF. Here the CDR3 DNA reads TGCAGTGCAACTCCGGGACAGGGGGGCAAAAACATTCAGTACTTC.

This clonotype occurred a few times. The CDR3 DNA reads as TGTGCCAGCAGCACCAGGGGAGGGGTAAACGAGCAGTACTTC. Amino acids: CASSTRGGVNEQYF. V usage is TRBV3-1 and J usage is TRBJ2-7; tentative D call: TRBD2 (7 bases). Deletions cut 5 bases from V and 5 bases from J, with 16 bases between. CDR1 and CDR2 (germline): LGHDT, YNNKEL (reference sequence). This CDR3 region has 14 residues.

The sample holds many counts of this clonotype. The chain has TRBV30 and TRBJ2-1, with 10 bases aligning to TRBD2. Germline values: CDR1 GTSNPN, CDR2 SVGIG (reference sequence). The CDR3 is made up of 13 amino acids. The CDR3 region has the DNA TGTGCTCGCGATTTTAGCGGGAGGAATGAGCAGTTCTTC. It is translated as CARDFSGRNEQFF.

This clonotype was picked up many times. The chain couples TRBV2 to TRBJ2-3; 12 positions match TRBD2. V gave up 7 bases and J gave up 4 bases; unmatched junction bases: 6. The CDR3 runs 15 residues. Germline CDR1 reads SNHLY; CDR2 reads FYNNEI. CDR3: CASKTSGSIADTQYF. CDR3 DNA: TGTGCCAGCAAGACTAGCGGGAGTATCGCAGATACGCAGTATTTT.

This clonotype showed up many times. This chain connects TRBV30 to TRBJ2-7; perhaps TRBD2 as D (5 bases). Looked up from germline, CDR1 is GTSNPN and CDR2 is SVGIG (reference sequence). Deletions cut 5 bases from V and 4 bases from J, with 15 bases between. CDR3 size: 13 residues. CDR3 in amino acids: CAWSRGRVYEQYF. In DNA, the CDR3 is TGTGCCTGGTCTCGAGGGCGCGTTTACGAGCAGTACTTC.

This clonotype was counted between two and nine times. The chain has TRBV10-3 and TRBJ1-2, with TRBD1 matching 8 bases. Germline CDR1 ENHRY, CDR2 SYGVKD. The CDR3 length is 12 residues. Trimming at V came to 6 bases and at J to 8 bases, leaving 5 bases not matched to a gene. The CDR3 coding sequence is TGTGCCATCAGGACAGGGGAGGGAGGCTACACCTTC. Protein sequence: CAIRTGEGGYTF.

This clonotype came up many times. This chain uses TRBV28 with TRBJ2-1, with 7 bases lining up with TRBD2. CDR3 length: 14 residues. Germline values: CDR1 MDHEN, CDR2 SYDVKM. V dropped 3 bases and J dropped 7; count of bases not matched to a gene: 6. The CDR3 is CASSFTGGYNEQFF. CDR3 DNA sequence: TGTGCCAGCAGTTTCACGGGAGGATATAATGAGCAGTTCTTC.

This clonotype has a handful of counts. This chain uses TRBV29-1 with TRBJ1-4; 7 bases are shared with TRBD1. Germline CDR1 SQVTM, CDR2 ANQGSEA. Unmatched junction bases numbered 9, after V lost 7 bases and J lost 4 bases. The CDR3 runs to 14 residues. The CDR3 reads CSALPGGGNEKLFF. The DNA for the CDR3 is TGCAGCGCACTTCCAGGGGGGGGTAATGAAAAACTGTTTTTT.

This chain connects TRBV5-8 to TRBJ1-1; D remains ambiguous. The length of the CDR3 is 13 residues. Germline values: CDR1 SGHTS, CDR2 YDEGEE. V was trimmed by 3 bases and J by 6 bases, leaving 12 bases between them. The DNA of the CDR3 is TGTGCCAGCAGCTGGATGTCGAAGGCTGAAGCTTTCTTT. It yields the protein CASSWMSKAEAFF.

The chain combines TRBV7-2 with TRBJ2-2, with 9 bases that match TRBD2. The CDR3 loop spans 15 amino acids. The ends lost 3 bases at V and 3 bases at J; junction bases unmatched: 2. Germline V gives CDR1 SGHTA, CDR2 FQGNSA. The CDR3 DNA is TGTGCCAGCAGCTTGACTAGCGGATACACCGGGGAGCTGTTTTTT. Translation gives CASSLTSGYTGELFF.

In this sample, this clonotype turned up many times. The chain uses TRBV5-1 and TRBJ1-1, with D possibly matching TRBD1 (5 bases). Germline assignment: CDR1 SGHRS and CDR2 YFSETQ. The CDR3 covers 11 residues. Trimming removed 6 bases at V and 11 bases at J, with 14 bases between. This CDR3 reads CASNEGKGAFF. As DNA, the CDR3 is TGCGCCAGCAATGAGGGGAAGGGGGCTTTCTTT.

The table lists this clonotype with many counts. The V call is TRBV7-9, the J call TRBJ2-1; 7 bases map to TRBD1. This CDR3 contains 18 residues. Looked up from germline, CDR1 is SEHNR and CDR2 is FQNEAQ (reference sequence). Trimming took 4 bases from V and 0 from J; bases not matched to a gene: 12. The CDR3 reads CASSSRGQVVSSYNEQFF. As DNA, the CDR3 is TGTGCCAGCAGCTCACGCGGACAGGTTGTTAGCTCCTACAATGAGCAGTTCTTC.

The gene calls are TRBV6-1 and TRBJ2-1, with 10 bases that match TRBD2. With V trimmed by 7 bases and J by 12 bases, 15 bases remained unmatched. The germline gives CDR1 MNHNS, CDR2 SASEGT. The CDR3 consists of 15 residues. DNA of the CDR3: TGTGCCAGCATCACTACTGTAGGGTCTAGCGGGGGGCAGTTCTTC. This sequence encodes CASITTVGSSGGQFF.